This TCR beta chain came from a study of cytomegalovirus exposure and HLA in healthy donors (dated by TCRdb to about 2017). Regarding the research as a whole: According to an earlier analysis of 550 to 700 of the donors, about 190 million T cells yielded 90 million to 140 million unique TCR beta sequences and 250 to 350 Gb of sequence data. The study aimed to test whether cataloging public T cell receptors could reveal signatures of past pathogen exposure. Across some 400 genotyped donors of the cohort, an average of about 250,000 unique TCR beta nucleotide sequences per donor were sequenced, and around 20% of those sequences were non-productive. Donor age, sex, ethnicity and CMV serostatus were collected together with the repertoire data. The later analysis used no new phenotypic data to find candidate immune exposures, relying instead on TCR beta sequences and their occurrence across donors. A later analysis re-examined previously published TCR beta repertoires from more than 600 donors and added high-resolution HLA genotyping to investigate patterns of TCR occurrence. An early release that covered approximately 600 HLA-typed donors contained 300 to 350 gigabases of sequencing data and 85 million to 100 million unique TCR sequences. A later genetic analysis took genome-wide SNP genotypes for about 55% of the roughly 670 donors and used that subset as a discovery cohort. HLA typing covered class I and class II loci at four-digit resolution. The T cell repertoires of around 730 subjects were profiled by immunosequencing and related to cytomegalovirus serostatus. Besides the first cohort of 666 subjects, a separate validation cohort made up of 95 to 150 different subjects was used. Among the roughly 400 genotyped donors, approximately 76% belonged to the genetic ancestry cluster associated with self-reported Caucasian donors. Every discovery cohort repertoire had been produced on one sequencing platform. An earlier analysis of approximately 640 of the donors applied high-throughput TCR beta sequencing to assess whether each TCR beta V gene segment acted as functional or pseudogenic. To predict cytomegalovirus infection status, the study brought together high-throughput TCR immunosequencing, statistical association of individual TCRs with disease status, and machine learning. The number of donors typed differed by locus, with 629-630 for A, B, C, DRB1 and DQB1, more than 500 for DQA1, 600 to 610 for DPA1, and 450 to 480 for DPB1. About five DR-DQ haplotypes were treated as single units for association and clustering because of strong linkage in the cohort.

As to this clone: Its antigen has not been determined. Base qualities are not provided; no much larger clone lies one nucleotide away. Other DNA sequences in this sample translate to the same CDR3.

The germline V and J ends show losses of 0 bases and 2 bases respectively, and no gene match explains 5 bases of the junction. The CDR3 contains 16 residues, cysteine and phenylalanine counted. The retained sequence is limited to the CDR3, 48 bases, with the frame set at the first base. CDR1 is given as SGHRS and CDR2 as YFSETQ, both from the germline V gene. Summary of the overall study and its limitations: Broadly in line with IMGT annotations, most TCR beta V segments showed up in productive rearrangements about 90% or about 30% of the time in an earlier analysis of approximately 640 of the donors. For the cohort, immune exposure information was limited to CMV serostatus. The classifier was reported to diagnose cytomegalovirus status with high specificity and sensitivity in both the original cohort and the validation cohort. According to a later genetic analysis, donors in an Asian-associated ancestry cluster had fewer N-insertions in productive TCRs than the roughly 700-donor mean. The study listed 170 or so TCR beta chains as associated with cytomegalovirus. The authors suggested that the approach could potentially be generalized to other disease states and immunological phenotypes. Because some donors lacked HLA typing at each locus, the association tests relied only on the typed subset. Correlated functional status among segregating V segments might be attributable to linkage disequilibrium, but an unknown experimental factor could not be ruled out. In a later analysis, most CMV-associated TCR beta chains were found to appear HLA-restricted, with HLA associations seemingly driven largely by CMV exposure. Because counts were too low, roughly 16 rarely observed V segments, including chromosome 9 orphons, were excluded from the earlier analysis of 587 of the donors. A further reported finding was that TCR beta sequences accurately predicted the HLA-A and HLA-B alleles for most subjects in the first cohort. In a later analysis, some 17,000 TCR beta sequences were associated with specific HLA alleles at a false discovery rate of 0.05. In a later analysis, TCR association rates were found to vary across HLA loci, with the most associated TCRs seen for DRB1 alleles and the fewest for HLA-C alleles. An association between a missense DCLRE1C variant and V-gene and J-gene trimming of TCR beta chains was found in a later genetic analysis and replicated in an independent cohort. Strong co-occurrence of HLA alleles, especially DR and DQ, made assigning TCR associations to individual alleles difficult. A cluster of highly shared sequence variants was judged likely to be a technical artifact of the sequencing pipeline. A later analysis reported that several top co-occurrence clusters appeared linked to parvovirus B19, influenza, CMV and Epstein-Barr virus. In a later analysis, HLA-associated TCR beta chains showed more clonal expansion and lower generation probabilities than non-associated chains that were equally common. The 87-base-pair reads could not distinguish some IMGT-functional V segments, including TRBV6-2 and TRBV6-3, so those segments were excluded. In vitro tests confirmed that a few of the cytomegalovirus-associated TCR beta chains recognize cytomegalovirus antigens. Only TCR beta chains were sequenced in this cohort, and the absence of alpha or paired-chain data limited detectable features. Presence/absence analyses assumed roughly uniform sequencing depth across donors, an assumption that may not hold. Most TCR sequences were observed very rarely across donors, whereas some public TCRs were present in many individuals.

The method behind the library was the immunoSEQ multiplex PCR assay. For the multiplex PCR, a mixture combining 60 forward primers for TCR Vbeta segments and 13 reverse primers for TCR Jbeta segments was used. The CDR3 region of rearranged TCR beta genes was amplified from genomic DNA with a multiplex PCR assay. Amplified TCR beta libraries were sequenced as 87-base-pair reads on the Illumina HiSeq System. Per the source publication's procedure: A later analysis counted tens of millions of unique TCR beta chains across the 650 to 700 repertoires, and approximately 11 million of these chains were shared by at least two donors. To remove PCR and sequencing errors, raw reads were error-corrected and collapsed into unique sequences using a nearest-neighbor algorithm that merged closely related sequences. Alignment of CDR3 sequences to IMGT reference sequences was used to assign V, D and J gene segments. For a sequence to be retained, a match of at least six nucleotides was required to both a V gene segment and a J gene segment. Rearrangements were classified as productive when the CDR3 lacked stop codons and remained in frame with V and J, and all other rearrangements were classified as non-productive. CDR3 was defined according to IMGT convention as the region running from the second conserved V-encoded cysteine to the conserved J-encoded phenylalanine. Sequences without an unambiguous match to a single V gene segment were excluded from the earlier analysis of 450 to 750 of the donors. An earlier analysis of a few hundred of the donors called V segments functional above 56.7% productive rearrangements and segregating when the between-donor standard deviation exceeded 5%. A statistical classification framework was built to diagnose cytomegalovirus status from the catalog of TCR beta chain sequences. In a later analysis, TCR nucleotide sequences were compared against IMGT/GENE-DB human TR gene sequences so that V and J genes could be assigned. In a later analysis, CDR3 sequences and most-parsimonious VDJ recombination scenarios were assigned using the TCRdist pipeline. In a later analysis, each TCR beta chain was defined by its CDR3 amino acid sequence together with its V-gene family, and reads without a unique V-gene family were excluded. A later analysis removed several hundred highly shared, low-generation-probability nucleotide sequences to deal with suspected cross-contamination and a sequencing artifact. In a later analysis, a clonal expansion index for each public chain was calculated from normalized within-repertoire ranks of inferred template counts. Generation probabilities in a later analysis came from a VDJ recombination model fitted to out-of-frame rearrangements, and those results were checked against IGoR. A later analysis scored TCR-TCR, TCR-HLA and TCR-CMV co-occurrence with hypergeometric tests, applying a repertoire-size bias correction to TCR pairs. False discovery rates were estimated in a later analysis by permuting HLA or CMV assignments 20 times. A later analysis grouped co-occurring TCRs with DBSCAN, adding TCRdist sequence similarity when clustering within HLA-allele-positive subsets. Repertoires with fewer than 30,000 or more than 120,000 public chains, plus five repertoires with anomalous nucleotide sharing, were excluded from co-occurrence clustering. TCRdb provides this immuneACCESS table in a form limited to in-frame rearrangements. Some clones are lacking; in checked studies, under half of them reflect an unresolved V gene, and why the rest are absent is not known. The V and J calls and clone size come from that table; D and trimming were worked out from the DNA. For this sample the table gives about 130,000 clones, of which approximately 90% were detected only once. More than 4% of the sample lies in the top ten.

In total, approximately 700 healthy bone marrow donors made up the cohort. Cohort members were all nominally healthy when sampled, although unrecorded immune exposures were likely present. The donor tested CMV seronegative, placing the donor among the roughly 340 seronegative members of the cohort. A peripheral blood sample was collected from each donor, and TCR beta sequencing was performed on peripheral blood mononuclear cells. Genomic DNA was extracted from the blood cell samples with the Qiagen DNeasy Blood Extraction Kit. The TCR comes from a woman aged 25-40 years in good health and CMV-seronegative. This sequence uses TRBV5-1 and TRBJ2-5, with TRBD2 identical over 9 junction bases. Sequencing was carried out using PBMCs. The CDR3 protein is CASSLVAAGGQETQYF. The DNA sequence follows: TGCGCCAGCAGCTTGGTTGCAGCGGGGGGTCAAGAGACCCAGTACTTC. The CDR3, completed at both ends by the reference TRBV5-1 and TRBJ2-5 genes, gives the full variable domain KAGVTQTPRYLIKTRGQQVTLSCSPISGHRSVSWYQQTPGQGLQFLFEYFSETQRNKGNFPGRFSGRQFSNSRSEMNVSTLELGDSALYLCASSLVAAGGQETQYFGPGTRLLVL.